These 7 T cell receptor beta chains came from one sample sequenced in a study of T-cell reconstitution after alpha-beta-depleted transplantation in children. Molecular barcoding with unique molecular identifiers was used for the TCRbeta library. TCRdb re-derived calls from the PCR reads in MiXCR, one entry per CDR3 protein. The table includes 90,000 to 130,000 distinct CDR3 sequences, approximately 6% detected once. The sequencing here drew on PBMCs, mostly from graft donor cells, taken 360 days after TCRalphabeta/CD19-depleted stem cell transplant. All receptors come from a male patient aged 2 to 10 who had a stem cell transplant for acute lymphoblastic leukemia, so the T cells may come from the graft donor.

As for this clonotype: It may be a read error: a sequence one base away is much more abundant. The CDR3 region has the DNA TGTGCCAGCAGTTTCCAAGACAGTGAGGATCAGCCCCAGCAATTT. As protein: CASSFQDSEDQPQQF. The chain uses TRBV12-3 or TRBV12-4 and TRBJ1-5; D perhaps matches TRBD1 (5 bases). This CDR3 is built from 15 residues.

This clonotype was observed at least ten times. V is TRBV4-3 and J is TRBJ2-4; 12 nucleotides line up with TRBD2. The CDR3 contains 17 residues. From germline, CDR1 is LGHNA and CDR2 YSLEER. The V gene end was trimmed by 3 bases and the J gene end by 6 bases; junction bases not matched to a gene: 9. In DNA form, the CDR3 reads TGCGCCAGCAGCCAGACTCTGGGACTAGCGGGCGCAAACATTCAGTACTTC. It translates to CASSQTLGLAGANIQYF.

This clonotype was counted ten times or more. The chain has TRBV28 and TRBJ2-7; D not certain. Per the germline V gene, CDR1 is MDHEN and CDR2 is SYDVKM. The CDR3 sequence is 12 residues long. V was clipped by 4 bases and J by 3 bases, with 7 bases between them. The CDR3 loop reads CASSSPIYEQYF. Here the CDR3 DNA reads TGTGCCAGCAGTTCCCCGATCTACGAGCAGTACTTC.

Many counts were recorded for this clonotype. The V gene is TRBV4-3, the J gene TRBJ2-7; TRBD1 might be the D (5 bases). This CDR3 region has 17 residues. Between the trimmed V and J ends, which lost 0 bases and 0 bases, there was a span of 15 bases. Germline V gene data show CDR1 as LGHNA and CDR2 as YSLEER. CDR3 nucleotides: TGCGCCAGCAGCCAAGATCAGGGCAGGTTTAGCTCCTACGAGCAGTACTTC. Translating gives CASSQDQGRFSSYEQYF.

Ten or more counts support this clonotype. The CDR3 protein is CASTTRDRDGWRQPQHF. The CDR3 DNA is TGTGCCAGCACCACGAGGGACAGGGACGGTTGGAGGCAGCCCCAGCATTTT. The chain has TRBV6-5 and TRBJ1-5, with 9 bases identical to TRBD1. This CDR3 is 17 amino acids long. The germline gives CDR1 MNHEY, CDR2 SVGAGI. The J segment lost 7 bases and the V segment lost 7 bases, leaving 17 bases of the junction unmatched.

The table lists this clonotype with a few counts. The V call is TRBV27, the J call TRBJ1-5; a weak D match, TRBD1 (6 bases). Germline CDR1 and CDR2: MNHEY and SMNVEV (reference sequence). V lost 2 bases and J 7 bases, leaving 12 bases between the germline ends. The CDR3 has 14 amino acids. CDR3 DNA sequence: TGTGCCAGCAGTTTAGGGGGGAGGGGGCAGCCCCAGCATTTT. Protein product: CASSLGGRGQPQHF.

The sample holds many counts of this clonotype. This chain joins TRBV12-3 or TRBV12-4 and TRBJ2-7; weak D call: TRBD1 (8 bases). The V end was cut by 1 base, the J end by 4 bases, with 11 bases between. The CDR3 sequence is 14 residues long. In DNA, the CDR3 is TGTGCCAGCAGTTTAGTACAGGGGGGGTACGAGCAGTACTTC. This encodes CASSLVQGGYEQYF.